The sequence of this TCR beta chain was determined in a study of blood T cell repertoires in COVID-19. Across the whole study: The study drew acute and convalescent COVID-19 samples from the United States, Italy and Spain.

Germline loops: CDR1 SNHLY, CDR2 FYNNEI. CDR3 length: 15 residues. V lost 1 base to trimming and J lost 5 bases, with 11 bases between them. In the authors' methods: The authors estimated nucleated cell counts from reference gene primer amplification. Sequencing used immunoSEQ multiplex PCR; TCRdb keeps in-frame clones, though not all of them. That table furnishes V, J and clone size, whereas the DNA furnished D and trimming. This table holds roughly 400,000 clones, 88% found once. Cohorts were based on clinical histories the participants reported. The receptor was derived from a woman between 35 and 50 years old with acute COVID-19. The V gene is TRBV2, the J gene TRBJ2-2; possible D gene TRBD2, 6 bases. Sequenced input: PBMCs or T cells enriched from blood (not recorded which). The CDR3 DNA follows: TGTGCCAGCAGTGAAGGCGGGGCGCTGACCGGGGAGCTGTTTTTT. This gives the protein CASSEGGALTGELFF.